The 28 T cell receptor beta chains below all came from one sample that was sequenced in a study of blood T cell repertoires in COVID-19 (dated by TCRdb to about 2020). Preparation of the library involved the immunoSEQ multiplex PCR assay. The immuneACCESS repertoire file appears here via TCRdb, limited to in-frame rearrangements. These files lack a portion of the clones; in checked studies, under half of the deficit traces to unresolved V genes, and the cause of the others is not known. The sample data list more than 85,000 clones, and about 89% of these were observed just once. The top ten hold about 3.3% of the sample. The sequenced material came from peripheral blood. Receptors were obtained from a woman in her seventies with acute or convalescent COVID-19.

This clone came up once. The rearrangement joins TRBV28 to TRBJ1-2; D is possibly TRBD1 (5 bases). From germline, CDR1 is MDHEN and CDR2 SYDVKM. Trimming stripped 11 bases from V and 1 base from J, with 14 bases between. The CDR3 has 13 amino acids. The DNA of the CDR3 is TGTGCCTCTATCAAACAGGTTAACTATGGCTACACCTTC. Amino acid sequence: CASIKQVNYGYTF.

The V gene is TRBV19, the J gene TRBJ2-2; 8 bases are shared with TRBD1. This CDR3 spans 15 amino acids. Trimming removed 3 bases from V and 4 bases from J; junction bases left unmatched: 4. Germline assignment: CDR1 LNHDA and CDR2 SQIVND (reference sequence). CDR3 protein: CASSMTGVPTGELFF. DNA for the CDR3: TGTGCCAGTAGTATGACAGGGGTTCCCACCGGGGAGCTGTTTTTT.

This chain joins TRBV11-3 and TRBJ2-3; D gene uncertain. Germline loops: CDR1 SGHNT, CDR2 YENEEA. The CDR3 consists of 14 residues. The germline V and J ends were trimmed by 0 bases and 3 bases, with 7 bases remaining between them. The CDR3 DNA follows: TGTGCCAGCAGCTTAGATTGGGCGACAGATACGCAGTATTTT. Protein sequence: CASSLDWATDTQYF.

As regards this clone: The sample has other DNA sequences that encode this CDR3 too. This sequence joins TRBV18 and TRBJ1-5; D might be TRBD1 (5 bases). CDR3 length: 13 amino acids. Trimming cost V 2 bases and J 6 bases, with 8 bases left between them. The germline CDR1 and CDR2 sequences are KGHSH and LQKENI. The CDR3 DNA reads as TGTGCCAGCTCACCAGGGGGAGGTCAGCCCCAGCATTTT. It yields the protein CASSPGGGQPQHF.

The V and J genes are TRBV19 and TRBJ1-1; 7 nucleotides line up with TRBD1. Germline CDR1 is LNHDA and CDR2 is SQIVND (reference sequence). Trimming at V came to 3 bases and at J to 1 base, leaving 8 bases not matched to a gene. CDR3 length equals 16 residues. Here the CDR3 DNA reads TGTGCCAGTAGTATGAGGAAAGGGGGCCGGAACACTGAAGCTTTCTTT. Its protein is CASSMRKGGRNTEAFF.

The DNA of the CDR3 is TGTGCCAGCTCGCGAGACTGGAGCTCTGGAAACACCATATATTTT. The encoded protein is CASSRDWSSGNTIYF. V usage is TRBV18 and J usage is TRBJ1-3; D is undetermined. The germline gives CDR1 KGHSH, CDR2 LQKENI. The CDR3 covers 15 residues. Trimming left V 6 bases short and J 0 bases short, with 12 bases between.

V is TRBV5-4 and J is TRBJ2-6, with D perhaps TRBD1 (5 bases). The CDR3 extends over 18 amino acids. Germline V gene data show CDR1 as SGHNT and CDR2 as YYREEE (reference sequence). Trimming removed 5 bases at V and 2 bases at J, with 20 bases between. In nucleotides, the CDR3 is TGTGCCAGCAGTTGGGGCCCAGGTTTTGCTACTGGGGCCAACGTCCTGACTTTC. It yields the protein CASSWGPGFATGANVLTF.

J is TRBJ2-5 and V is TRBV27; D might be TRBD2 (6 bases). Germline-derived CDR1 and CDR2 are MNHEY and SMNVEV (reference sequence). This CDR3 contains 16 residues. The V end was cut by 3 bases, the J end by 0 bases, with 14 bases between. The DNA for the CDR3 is TGTGCCAGCAGTTTTTTCGGGTCGGGGGACCAAGAGACCCAGTACTTC. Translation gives CASSFFGSGDQETQYF.

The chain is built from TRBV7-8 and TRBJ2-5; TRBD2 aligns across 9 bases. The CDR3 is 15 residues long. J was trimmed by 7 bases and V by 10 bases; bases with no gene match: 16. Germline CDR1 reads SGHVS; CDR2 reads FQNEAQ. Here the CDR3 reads CATNQGGGAEGTQYF. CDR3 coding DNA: TGTGCCACGAATCAGGGCGGGGGGGCCGAAGGGACCCAGTACTTC.

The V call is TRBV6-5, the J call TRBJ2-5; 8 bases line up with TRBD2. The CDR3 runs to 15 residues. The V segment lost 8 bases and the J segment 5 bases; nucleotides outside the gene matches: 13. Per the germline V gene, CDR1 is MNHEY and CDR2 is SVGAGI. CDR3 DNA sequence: TGTGCCAGCTCCCCCTCGGGGGGGTCTCGGGAGACCCAGTACTTC. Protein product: CASSPSGGSRETQYF.

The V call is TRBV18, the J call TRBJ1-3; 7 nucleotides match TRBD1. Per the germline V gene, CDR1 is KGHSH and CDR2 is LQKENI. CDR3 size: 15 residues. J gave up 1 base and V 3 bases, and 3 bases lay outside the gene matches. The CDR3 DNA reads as TGTGCCAGCTCACCCTTGGACAGGTCTGGAAACACCATATATTTT. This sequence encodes CASSPLDRSGNTIYF.

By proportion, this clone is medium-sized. The CDR3 nucleotides read TGCGCCAGCAGGGACATTTTAAACACCGGGGAGCTGTTTTTT. This gives the protein CASRDILNTGELFF. J is TRBJ2-2 and V is TRBV10-2; possible D gene TRBD1, 5 bases. The CDR3 runs to 14 residues. CDR1 is WSHSY, CDR2 SAAADI, per germline. V was shortened by 6 bases and J by 2 bases, with 10 bases between the two germline ends.

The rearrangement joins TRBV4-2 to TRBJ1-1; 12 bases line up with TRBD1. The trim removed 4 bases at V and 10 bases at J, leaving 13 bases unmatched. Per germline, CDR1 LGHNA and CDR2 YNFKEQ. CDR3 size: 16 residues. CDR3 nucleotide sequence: TGTGCCAGCAGCCCCCAGGGACAGGGGGCTAATGGGGTAGCTTTCTTT. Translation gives CASSPQGQGANGVAFF.

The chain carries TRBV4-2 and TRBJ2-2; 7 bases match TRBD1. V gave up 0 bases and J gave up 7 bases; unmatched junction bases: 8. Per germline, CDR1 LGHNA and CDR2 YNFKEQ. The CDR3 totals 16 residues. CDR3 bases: TGTGCCAGCAGCCAAGATCCCTCGACAGGGTTCGGGGAGCTGTTTTTT. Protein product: CASSQDPSTGFGELFF.

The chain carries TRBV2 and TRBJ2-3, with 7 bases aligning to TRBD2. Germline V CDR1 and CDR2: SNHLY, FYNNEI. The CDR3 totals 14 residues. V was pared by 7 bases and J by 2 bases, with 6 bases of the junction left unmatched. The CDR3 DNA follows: TGTGCCAGCAAGGAGCGGGGATACACAGATACGCAGTATTTT. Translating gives CASKERGYTDTQYF.

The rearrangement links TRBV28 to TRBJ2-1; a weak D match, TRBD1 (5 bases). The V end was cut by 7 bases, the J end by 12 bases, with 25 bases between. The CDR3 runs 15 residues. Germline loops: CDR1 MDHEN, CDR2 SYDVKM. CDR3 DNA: TGTGCCAGCACCACTCAGGGAACGCCGACGATAGTGCAGTTCTTC. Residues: CASTTQGTPTIVQFF.

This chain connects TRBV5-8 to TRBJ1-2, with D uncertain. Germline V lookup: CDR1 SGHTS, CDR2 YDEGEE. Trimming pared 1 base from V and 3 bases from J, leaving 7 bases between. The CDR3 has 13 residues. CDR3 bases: TGTGCCAGCAGCTTGCAAACAGACTATGGCTACACCTTC. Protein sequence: CASSLQTDYGYTF.

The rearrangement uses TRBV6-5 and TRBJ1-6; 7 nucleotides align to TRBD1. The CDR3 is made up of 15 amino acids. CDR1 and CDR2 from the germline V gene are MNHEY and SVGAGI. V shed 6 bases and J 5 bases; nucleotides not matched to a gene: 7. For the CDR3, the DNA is TGTGCCAGCAGCTCCGGGACAGCGAATAATTCACCCCTCCACTTT. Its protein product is CASSSGTANNSPLHF.

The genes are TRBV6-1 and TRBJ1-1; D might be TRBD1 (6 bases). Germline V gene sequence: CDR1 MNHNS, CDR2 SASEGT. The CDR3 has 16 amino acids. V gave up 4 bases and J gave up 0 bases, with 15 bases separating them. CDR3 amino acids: CASSAGAGGMNTEAFF. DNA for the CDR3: TGTGCCAGCAGTGCAGGGGCGGGAGGCATGAACACTGAAGCTTTCTTT.

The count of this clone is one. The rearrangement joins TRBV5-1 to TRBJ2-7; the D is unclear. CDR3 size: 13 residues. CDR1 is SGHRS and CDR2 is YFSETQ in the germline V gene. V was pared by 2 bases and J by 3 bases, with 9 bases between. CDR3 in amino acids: CASSFQVNYEQYF. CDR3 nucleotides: TGCGCCAGCAGCTTCCAGGTTAACTACGAGCAGTACTTC. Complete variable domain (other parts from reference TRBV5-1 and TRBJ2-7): KAGVTQTPRYLIKTRGQQVTLSCSPISGHRSVSWYQQTPGQGLQFLFEYFSETQRNKGNFPGRFSGRQFSNSRSEMNVSTLELGDSALYLCASSFQVNYEQYFGPGTRLTVT.

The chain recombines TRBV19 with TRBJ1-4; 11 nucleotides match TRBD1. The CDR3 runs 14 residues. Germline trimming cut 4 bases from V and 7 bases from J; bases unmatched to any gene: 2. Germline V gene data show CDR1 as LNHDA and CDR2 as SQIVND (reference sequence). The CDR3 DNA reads TGTGCCAGTAGTACCGGGACAGGGGGTGAAAAACTGTTTTTT. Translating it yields CASSTGTGGEKLFF.

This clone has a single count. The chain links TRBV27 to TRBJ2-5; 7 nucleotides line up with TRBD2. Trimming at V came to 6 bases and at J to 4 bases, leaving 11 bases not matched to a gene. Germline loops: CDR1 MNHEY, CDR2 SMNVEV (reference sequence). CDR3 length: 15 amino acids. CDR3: CASSRPGEGRETQYF. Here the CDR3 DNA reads TGTGCCAGCAGCCGGCCCGGGGAGGGGAGAGAGACCCAGTACTTC.

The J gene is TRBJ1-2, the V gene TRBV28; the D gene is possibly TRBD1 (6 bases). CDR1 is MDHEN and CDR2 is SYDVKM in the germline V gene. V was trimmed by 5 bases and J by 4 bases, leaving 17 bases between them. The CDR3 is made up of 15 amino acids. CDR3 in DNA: TGTGCCAGCAGTCTCGATCAGGGGTACGGCTATGGCTACACCTTC. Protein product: CASSLDQGYGYGYTF.

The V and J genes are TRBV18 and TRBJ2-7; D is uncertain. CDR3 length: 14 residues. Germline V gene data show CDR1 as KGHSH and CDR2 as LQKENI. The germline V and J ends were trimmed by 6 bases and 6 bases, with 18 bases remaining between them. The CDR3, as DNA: TGTGCCAGCTCCCCCGCCCGGTTGGGCGCCGAGCAGTACTTC. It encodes CASSPARLGAEQYF.

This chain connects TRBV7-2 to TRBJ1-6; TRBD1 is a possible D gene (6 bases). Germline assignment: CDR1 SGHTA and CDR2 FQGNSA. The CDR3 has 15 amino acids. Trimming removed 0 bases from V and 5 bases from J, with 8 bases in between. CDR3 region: CASSLAGTNNSPLHF. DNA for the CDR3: TGTGCCAGCAGCTTAGCCGGGACAAATAATTCACCCCTCCACTTT.

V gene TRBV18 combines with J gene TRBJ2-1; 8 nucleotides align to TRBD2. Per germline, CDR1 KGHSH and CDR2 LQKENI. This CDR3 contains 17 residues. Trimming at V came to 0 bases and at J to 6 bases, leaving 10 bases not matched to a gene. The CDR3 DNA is TGTGCCAGCTCACCACCCGGGGGGGTCAAGGGCGGCAATGAGCAGTTCTTC. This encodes CASSPPGGVKGGNEQFF.

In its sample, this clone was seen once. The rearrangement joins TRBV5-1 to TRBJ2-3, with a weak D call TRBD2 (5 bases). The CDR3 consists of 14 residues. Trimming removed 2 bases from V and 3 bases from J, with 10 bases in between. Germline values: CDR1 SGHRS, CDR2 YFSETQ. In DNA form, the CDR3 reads TGCGCCAGCAGCTTCGGACCGGGGACAGATACGCAGTATTTT. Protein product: CASSFGPGTDTQYF.

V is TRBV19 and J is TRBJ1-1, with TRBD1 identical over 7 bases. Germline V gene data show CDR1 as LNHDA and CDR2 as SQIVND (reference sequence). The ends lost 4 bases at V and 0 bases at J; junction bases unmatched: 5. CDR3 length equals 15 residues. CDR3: CASSRDSDLNTEAFF. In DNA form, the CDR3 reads TGTGCCAGTAGTAGGGACAGCGATCTGAACACTGAAGCTTTCTTT.